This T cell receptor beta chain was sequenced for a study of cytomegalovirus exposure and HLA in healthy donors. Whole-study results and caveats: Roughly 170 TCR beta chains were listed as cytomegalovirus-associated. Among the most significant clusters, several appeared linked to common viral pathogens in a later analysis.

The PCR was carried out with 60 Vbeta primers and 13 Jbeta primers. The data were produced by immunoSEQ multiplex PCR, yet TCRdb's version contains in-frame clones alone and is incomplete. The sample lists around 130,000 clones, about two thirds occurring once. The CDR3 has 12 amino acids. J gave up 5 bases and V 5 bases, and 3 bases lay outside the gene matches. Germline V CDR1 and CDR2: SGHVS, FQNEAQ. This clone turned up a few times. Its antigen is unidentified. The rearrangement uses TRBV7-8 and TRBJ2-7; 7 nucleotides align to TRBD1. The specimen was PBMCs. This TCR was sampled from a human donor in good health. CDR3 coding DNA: TGTGCCAGCAGCCCGCAGGGGGACGAGCAGTACTTC. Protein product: CASSPQGDEQYF.